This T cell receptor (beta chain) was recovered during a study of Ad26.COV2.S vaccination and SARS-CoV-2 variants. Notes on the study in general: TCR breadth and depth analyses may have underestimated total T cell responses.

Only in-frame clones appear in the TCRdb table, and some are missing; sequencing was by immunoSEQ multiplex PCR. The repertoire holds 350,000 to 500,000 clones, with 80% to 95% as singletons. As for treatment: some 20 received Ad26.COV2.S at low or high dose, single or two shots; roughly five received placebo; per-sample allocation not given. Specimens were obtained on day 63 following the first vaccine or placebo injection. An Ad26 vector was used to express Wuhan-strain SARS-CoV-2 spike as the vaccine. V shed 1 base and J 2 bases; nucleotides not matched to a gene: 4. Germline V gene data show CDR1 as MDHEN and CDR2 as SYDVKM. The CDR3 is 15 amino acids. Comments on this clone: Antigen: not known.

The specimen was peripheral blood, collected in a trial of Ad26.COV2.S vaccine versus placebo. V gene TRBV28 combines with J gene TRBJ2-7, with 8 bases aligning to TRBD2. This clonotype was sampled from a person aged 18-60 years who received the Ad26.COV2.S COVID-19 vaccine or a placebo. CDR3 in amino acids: CASSLSRGGTYEQYF. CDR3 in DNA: TGTGCCAGCAGTTTATCTCGCGGGGGGACCTACGAGCAGTACTTC.